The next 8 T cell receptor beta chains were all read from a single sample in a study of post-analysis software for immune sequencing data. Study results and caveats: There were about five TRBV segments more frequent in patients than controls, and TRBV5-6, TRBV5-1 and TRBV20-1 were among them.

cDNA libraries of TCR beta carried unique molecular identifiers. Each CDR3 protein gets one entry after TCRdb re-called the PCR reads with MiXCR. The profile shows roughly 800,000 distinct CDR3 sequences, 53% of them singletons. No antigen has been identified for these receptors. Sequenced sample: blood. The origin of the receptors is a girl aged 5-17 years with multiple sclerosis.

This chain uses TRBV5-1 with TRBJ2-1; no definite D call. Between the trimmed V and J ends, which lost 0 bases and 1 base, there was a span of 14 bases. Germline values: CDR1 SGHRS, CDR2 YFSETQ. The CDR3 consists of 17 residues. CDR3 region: CASSLGGGVASYNEQFF. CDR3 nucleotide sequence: TGCGCCAGCAGCTTGGGGGGTGGGGTTGCGTCCTACAATGAGCAGTTCTTC.

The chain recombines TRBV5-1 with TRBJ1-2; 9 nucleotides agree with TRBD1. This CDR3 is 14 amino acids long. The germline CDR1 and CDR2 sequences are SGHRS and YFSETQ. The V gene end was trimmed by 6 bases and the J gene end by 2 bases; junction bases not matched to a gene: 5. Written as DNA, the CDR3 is TGCGCCAGCAAACCGGGACAGGGAAACTATGGCTACACCTTC. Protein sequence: CASKPGQGNYGYTF.

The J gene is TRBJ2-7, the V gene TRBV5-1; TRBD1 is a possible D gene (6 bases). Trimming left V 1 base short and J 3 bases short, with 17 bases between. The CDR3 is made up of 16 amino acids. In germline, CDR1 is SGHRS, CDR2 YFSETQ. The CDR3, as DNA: TGCGCCAGCAGCTTGCCCTCCAGGGGCTCAAACTACGAGCAGTACTTC. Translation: CASSLPSRGSNYEQYF.

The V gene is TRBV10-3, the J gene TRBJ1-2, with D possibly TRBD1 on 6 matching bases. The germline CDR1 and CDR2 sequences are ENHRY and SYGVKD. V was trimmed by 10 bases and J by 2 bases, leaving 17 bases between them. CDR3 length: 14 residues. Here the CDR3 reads CATAVGAANYGYTF. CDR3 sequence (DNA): TGTGCCACTGCGGTGGGGGCGGCGAACTATGGCTACACCTTC.

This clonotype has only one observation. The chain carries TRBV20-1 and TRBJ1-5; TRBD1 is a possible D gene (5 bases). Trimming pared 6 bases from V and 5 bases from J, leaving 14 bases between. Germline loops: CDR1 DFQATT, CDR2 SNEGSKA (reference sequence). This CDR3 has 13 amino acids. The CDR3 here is CSAPGRRHQPQHF. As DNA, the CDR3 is TGCAGTGCCCCGGGACGGCGACATCAGCCCCAGCATTTT.

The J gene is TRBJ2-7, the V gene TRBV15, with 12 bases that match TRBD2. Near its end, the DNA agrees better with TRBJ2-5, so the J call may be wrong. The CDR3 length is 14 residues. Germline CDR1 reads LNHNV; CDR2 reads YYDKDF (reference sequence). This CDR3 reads CATSRTSGGETQYF. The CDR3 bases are TGTGCCACCAGCAGGACTAGCGGGGGAGAGACCCAGTACTTC.

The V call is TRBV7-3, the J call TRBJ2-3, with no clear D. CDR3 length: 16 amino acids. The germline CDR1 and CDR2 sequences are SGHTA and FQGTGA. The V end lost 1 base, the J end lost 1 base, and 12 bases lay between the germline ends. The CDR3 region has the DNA TGTGCCAGCAGCTTAAACTCCGGGCTTCGCACAGATACGCAGTATTTT. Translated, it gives CASSLNSGLRTDTQYF.

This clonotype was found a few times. The CDR3 spells CASSASGEGTQYF. The CDR3 DNA reads TGTGCCAGCAGCGCCTCGGGGGAAGGGACCCAGTACTTC. V and J are TRBV9 and TRBJ2-5, with a weak D call TRBD2 (6 bases). Trimming shortened V by 3 bases and J by 7 bases, and 13 bases separated the two germline ends. Per germline, CDR1 SGDLS and CDR2 YYNGEE. This CDR3 contains 13 residues.